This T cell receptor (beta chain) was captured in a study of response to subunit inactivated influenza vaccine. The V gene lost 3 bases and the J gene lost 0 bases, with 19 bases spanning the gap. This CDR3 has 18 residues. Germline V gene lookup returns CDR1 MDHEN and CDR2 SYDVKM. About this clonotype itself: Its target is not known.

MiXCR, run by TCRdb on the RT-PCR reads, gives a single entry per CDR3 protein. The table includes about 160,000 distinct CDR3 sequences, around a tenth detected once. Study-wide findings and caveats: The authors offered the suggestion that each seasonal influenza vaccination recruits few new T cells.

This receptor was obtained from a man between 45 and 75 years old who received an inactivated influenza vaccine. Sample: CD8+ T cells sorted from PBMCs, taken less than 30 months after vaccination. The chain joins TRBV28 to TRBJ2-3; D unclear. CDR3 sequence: CASSFPPRLPGSTDTQYF. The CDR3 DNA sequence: TGTGCCAGCAGTTTCCCCCCTCGGCTTCCTGGCAGCACAGATACGCAGTATTTT.